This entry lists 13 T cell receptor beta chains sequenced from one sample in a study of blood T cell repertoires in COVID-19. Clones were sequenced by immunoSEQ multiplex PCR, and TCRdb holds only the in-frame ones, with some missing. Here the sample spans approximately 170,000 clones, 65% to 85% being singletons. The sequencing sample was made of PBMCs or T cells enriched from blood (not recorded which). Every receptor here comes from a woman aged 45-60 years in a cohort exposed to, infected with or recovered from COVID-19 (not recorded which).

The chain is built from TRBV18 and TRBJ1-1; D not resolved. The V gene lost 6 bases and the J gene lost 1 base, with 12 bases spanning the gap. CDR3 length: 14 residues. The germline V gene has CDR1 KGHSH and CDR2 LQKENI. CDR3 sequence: CASSFAGSNTEAFF. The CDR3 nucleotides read TGTGCCAGCTCGTTTGCCGGGTCGAACACTGAAGCTTTCTTT.

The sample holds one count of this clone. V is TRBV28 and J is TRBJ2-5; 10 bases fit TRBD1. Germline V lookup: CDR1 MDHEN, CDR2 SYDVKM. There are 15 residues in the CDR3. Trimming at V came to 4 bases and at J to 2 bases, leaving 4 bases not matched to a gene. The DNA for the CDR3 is TGTGCCAGCAGTTCCGGGACAGGGGTTCAAGAGACCCAGTACTTC. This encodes CASSSGTGVQETQYF.

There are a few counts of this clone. The CDR3 coding sequence is TGTGCCAGCAGCCAGAGAGAGGTCTCCTACGAGCAGTACTTC. Translation gives CASSQREVSYEQYF. The rearrangement links TRBV6-2 or TRBV6-3 to TRBJ2-7; D is unresolved. This CDR3 is 14 amino acids long. Germline-derived CDR1 and CDR2 are MNHEY and SVGEGT. V lost 6 bases to trimming and J lost 0 bases, with 12 bases between them.

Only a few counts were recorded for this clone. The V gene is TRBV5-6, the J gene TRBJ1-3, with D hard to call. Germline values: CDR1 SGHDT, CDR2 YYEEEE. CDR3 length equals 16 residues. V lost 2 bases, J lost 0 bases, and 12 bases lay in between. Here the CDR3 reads CASSFSPLSSGNTIYF. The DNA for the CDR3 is TGTGCCAGCAGCTTCTCCCCCCTTAGCTCTGGAAACACCATATATTTT.

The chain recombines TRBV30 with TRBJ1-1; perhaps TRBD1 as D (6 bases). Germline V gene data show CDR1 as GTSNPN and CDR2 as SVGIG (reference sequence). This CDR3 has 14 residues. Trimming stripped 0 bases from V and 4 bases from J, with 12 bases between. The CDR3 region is CAWSVGGGATEAFF. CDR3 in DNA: TGTGCCTGGAGTGTAGGTGGGGGCGCCACTGAAGCTTTCTTT.

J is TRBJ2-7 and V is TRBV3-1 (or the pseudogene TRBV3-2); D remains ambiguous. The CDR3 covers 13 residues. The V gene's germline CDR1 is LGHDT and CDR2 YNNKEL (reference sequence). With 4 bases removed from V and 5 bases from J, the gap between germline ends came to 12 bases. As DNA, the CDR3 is TGTGCCAGCAGCCCCCCACTCTCAAACGAGCAGTACTTC. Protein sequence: CASSPPLSNEQYF.

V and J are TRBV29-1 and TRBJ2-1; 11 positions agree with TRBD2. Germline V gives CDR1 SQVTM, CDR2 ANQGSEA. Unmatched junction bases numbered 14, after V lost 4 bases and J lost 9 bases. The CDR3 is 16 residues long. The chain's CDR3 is CSVGPYSLAGVSEQFF. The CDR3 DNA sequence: TGCAGCGTTGGTCCCTACTCACTAGCGGGAGTCAGTGAGCAGTTCTTC.

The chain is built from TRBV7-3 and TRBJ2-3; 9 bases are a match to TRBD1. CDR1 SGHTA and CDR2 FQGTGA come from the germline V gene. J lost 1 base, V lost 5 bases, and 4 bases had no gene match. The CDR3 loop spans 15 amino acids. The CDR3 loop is CASSQRTGGTDTQYF. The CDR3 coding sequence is TGTGCCAGCAGCCAGAGGACAGGGGGCACAGATACGCAGTATTTT.

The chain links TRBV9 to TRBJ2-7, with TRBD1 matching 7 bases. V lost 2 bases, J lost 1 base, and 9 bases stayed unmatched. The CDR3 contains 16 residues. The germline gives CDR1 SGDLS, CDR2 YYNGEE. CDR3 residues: CASSVLPGQSSYEQYF. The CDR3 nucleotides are TGTGCCAGCAGCGTTCTCCCGGGACAGTCATCCTACGAGCAGTACTTC.

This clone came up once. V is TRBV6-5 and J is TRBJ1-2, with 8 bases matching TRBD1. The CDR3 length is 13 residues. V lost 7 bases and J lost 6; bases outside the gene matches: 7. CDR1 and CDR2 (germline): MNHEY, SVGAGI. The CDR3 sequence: CASNNRGVHGYTF. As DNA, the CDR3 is TGTGCCAGCAACAACAGGGGGGTCCATGGCTACACCTTC.

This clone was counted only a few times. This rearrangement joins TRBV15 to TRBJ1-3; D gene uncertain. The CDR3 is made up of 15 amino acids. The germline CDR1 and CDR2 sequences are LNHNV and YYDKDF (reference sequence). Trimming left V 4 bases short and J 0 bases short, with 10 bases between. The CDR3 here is CATSMGRSSGNTIYF. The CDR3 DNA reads TGTGCCACCAGCATGGGCAGATCCTCTGGAAACACCATATATTTT.

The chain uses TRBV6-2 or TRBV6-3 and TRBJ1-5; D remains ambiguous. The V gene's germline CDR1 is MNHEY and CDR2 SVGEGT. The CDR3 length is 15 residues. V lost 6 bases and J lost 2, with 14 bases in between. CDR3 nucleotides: TGTGCCAGCAGCTTTGGGAGTACTGGCAATCAGCCCCAGCATTTT. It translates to CASSFGSTGNQPQHF.

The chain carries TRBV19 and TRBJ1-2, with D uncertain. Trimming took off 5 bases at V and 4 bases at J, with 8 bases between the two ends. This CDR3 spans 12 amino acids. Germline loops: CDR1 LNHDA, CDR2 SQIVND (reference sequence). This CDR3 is CASSAVGYGYTF. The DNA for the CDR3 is TGTGCCAGTAGTGCGGTGGGCTATGGCTACACCTTC.